The subject of this entry is one T cell receptor beta chain. Its target is unknown. The junction departs from the called germline gene at one end, perhaps through a read error. Among the patients, none had received any treatment before thyroid surgery. This record belongs to a study of metastatic and nonmetastatic thyroid tumors. Study-wide points: Reports indicated that malignant thyroid tumors showed significantly higher TCR beta diversity than benign nodules did, in blood and tumor.

Original handling: The study built a papillary thyroid cancer distant-metastasis classifier from CDR3 differences across clinicopathological groups. TCRdb reassembled clones from the PCR reads with MiXCR. None of the V and J calls come from the authors' own analysis; TCRdb made them. The sample consists of more than 20,000 clones, about 24% of them appearing once. The V gene's germline CDR1 is DFQATT and CDR2 SNEGSKA (reference sequence). The CDR3 consists of 15 residues. This clonotype was obtained from a female donor with papillary thyroid cancer or a benign thyroid nodule (not recorded which). Some clones in this sample may be carry-over from other donors' samples. Specimen: tumor tissue. V gene TRBV20-1 combines with J gene TRBJ2-4, with D possibly being TRBD1 (6 bases). The CDR3 coding sequence is TGCAGTGATAGAGTTACAGGGATAGCCAAAAACATTCAGTACTTC. Translation: CSDRVTGIAKNIQYF.